What follows are 12 T cell receptor beta chains derived from one specimen sequenced in a study of blood T cell repertoires in COVID-19 (dated by TCRdb to about 2020). The library was obtained by the immunoSEQ multiplex PCR assay. TCRdb re-hosts the immuneACCESS table, in-frame sequences only. Its copies lack some clones; in the studies checked, an unresolved V gene accounts for under half of them, and the cause for the rest is not known. The sample table lists about 68,000 clones, around 90% of them with a count of one. Together, the top ten hold 6.9% of the sample. Sequenced: peripheral blood. Receptor source: a human donor in a cohort sampled during active COVID-19.

This clone has only one observation. The rearrangement uses TRBV19 and TRBJ2-3; 7 bases map to TRBD1. Trimming cost V 9 bases and J 9 bases; bases outside gene matches: 6. The germline CDR1 and CDR2 sequences are LNHDA and SQIVND (reference sequence). CDR3 length equals 11 residues. The CDR3 DNA sequence: TGTGCCAGCCACGACAGGGAGACGCAGTATTTT. This gives the protein CASHDRETQYF.

V gene TRBV7-2 combines with J gene TRBJ2-7, with 13 bases aligning to TRBD2. CDR3 size: 18 residues. Germline V gene lookup returns CDR1 SGHTA and CDR2 FQGNSA. The V segment lost 5 bases and the J segment 4 bases; nucleotides outside the gene matches: 14. The CDR3 DNA sequence: TGTGCCAGCAGCCTTAGACTAGCGGGGGGCCGAAATTTATACGAGCAGTACTTC. Protein: CASSLRLAGGRNLYEQYF.

The rearrangement uses TRBV3-1 (or the pseudogene TRBV3-2) and TRBJ2-4, with 7 bases lining up with TRBD2. J lost 0 bases, V lost 0 bases, and 8 bases had no gene match. The CDR3 covers 18 residues. CDR1 and CDR2 from the germline V gene are LGHDT and YNNKEL (reference sequence). In DNA form, the CDR3 reads TGTGCCAGCAGCCAAGATAGGGCTAGCGGACTAGCCAAAAACATTCAGTACTTC. It translates to CASSQDRASGLAKNIQYF.

V usage is TRBV19 and J usage is TRBJ2-7, with D possibly being TRBD1 (6 bases). The ends were cut back, 3 bases at V and 3 bases at J, with 12 bases in the middle. The CDR3 extends over 14 amino acids. Germline CDR1 reads LNHDA; CDR2 reads SQIVND (reference sequence). The CDR3 region is CASSIPGQHYEQYF. As DNA, the CDR3 is TGTGCCAGTAGTATTCCCGGACAGCACTACGAGCAGTACTTC.

V usage is TRBV28 and J usage is TRBJ2-7; D is perhaps TRBD1 (5 bases). The CDR3 extends over 14 amino acids. Trimming took off 4 bases at V and 1 base at J, with 11 bases between the two ends. From germline, CDR1 is MDHEN and CDR2 SYDVKM. In DNA form, the CDR3 reads TGTGCCAGCAGTTCAGGGTTTGAATCCTACGAGCAGTACTTC. Translating it yields CASSSGFESYEQYF.

The rearrangement uses TRBV28 and TRBJ1-6; 10 positions agree with TRBD1. The CDR3 loop spans 14 amino acids. Germline V CDR1 and CDR2: MDHEN, SYDVKM. After removal of 7 bases from V and 9 bases from J, the junction contained 6 bases not matched to a gene. CDR3 in amino acids: CASTWGQGLSPLHF. CDR3 nucleotides: TGTGCCAGCACCTGGGGACAGGGGCTTTCACCCCTCCACTTT.

V gene TRBV3-1 (or the pseudogene TRBV3-2) combines with J gene TRBJ2-1; 8 bases are a match to TRBD2. The CDR3 contains 15 residues. The germline gives CDR1 LGHDT, CDR2 YNNKEL (reference sequence). The trim removed 4 bases at V and 4 bases at J, leaving 6 bases unmatched. CDR3 DNA: TGTGCCAGCAGCCGGGCGGGGGGACTATACAATGAGCAGTTCTTC. It is translated as CASSRAGGLYNEQFF.

The J gene is TRBJ1-2, the V gene TRBV28, with 7 bases lining up with TRBD1. The germline V gene has CDR1 MDHEN and CDR2 SYDVKM. V lost 6 bases and J lost 5; bases outside the gene matches: 6. This CDR3 has 13 residues. Written as DNA, the CDR3 is TGTGCCAGCAGCCGAGCAGGGGGGTATGGCTACACCTTC. Amino acids: CASSRAGGYGYTF.

This sequence joins TRBV7-9 and TRBJ2-5; 7 bases are a match to TRBD1. Germline CDR1 SEHNR, CDR2 FQNEAQ (reference sequence). There are 15 residues in the CDR3. Unmatched junction bases numbered 7, after V lost 1 base and J lost 5 bases. The CDR3 here is CASSLDGTAGETQYF. DNA for the CDR3: TGTGCCAGCAGCTTAGATGGGACAGCCGGGGAGACCCAGTACTTC.

This clone was counted many times. V usage is TRBV19 and J usage is TRBJ2-6; D is ambiguous. The CDR3 consists of 16 residues. V lost 5 bases to trimming and J lost 0 bases, with 11 bases between them. Germline values: CDR1 LNHDA, CDR2 SQIVND (reference sequence). The CDR3 nucleotides read TGTGCCAGTAGTGCCCGACTTCCCTCTGGGGCCAACGTCCTGACTTTC. This translates into CASSARLPSGANVLTF.

This chain uses TRBV5-6 with TRBJ2-7; 11 positions agree with TRBD1. From germline, CDR1 is SGHDT and CDR2 YYEEEE. Losses at the gene ends were 4 bases for V and 3 bases for J; bases not matched to a gene: 3. This CDR3 region has 14 residues. The DNA of the CDR3 is TGTGCCAGCAGCCGGACAGGGGGCGTCTACGAGCAGTACTTC. Translating gives CASSRTGGVYEQYF. The full variable domain, rest sourced from reference TRBV5-6 and TRBJ2-7, is DAGVTQSPTHLIKTRGQQVTLRCSPKSGHDTVSWYQQALGQGPQFIFQYYEEEERQRGNFPDRFSGHQFPNYSSELNVNALLLGDSALYLCASSRTGGVYEQYFGPGTRLTVT.

V is TRBV5-8 and J is TRBJ2-5; 9 nucleotides agree with TRBD1. Germline values: CDR1 SGHTS, CDR2 YDEGEE. V was clipped by 4 bases and J by 2 bases; unmatched bases: 6. This CDR3 has 15 amino acids. The chain's CDR3 is CASSRGTGMQETQYF. Written as DNA, the CDR3 is TGTGCCAGCAGCCGGGGGACAGGGATGCAAGAGACCCAGTACTTC.